The source of this T cell receptor (beta chain) is a study of metastatic and nonmetastatic thyroid tumors. V shed 0 bases and J 10 bases; nucleotides not matched to a gene: 14. Germline CDR1 reads MNHEY; CDR2 reads SVGAGI. There are 17 residues in the CDR3. Every patient was untreated before thyroid surgery. TCRdb re-called the PCR reads through MiXCR. Of 30,000 to 35,000 clones listed, 25% to 30% are singletons. The sample taken for sequencing was blood. This TCR was sampled from a female donor with papillary thyroid cancer or a benign thyroid nodule (not recorded which). Some clones in this sample may be carry-over from other donors' samples. J is TRBJ2-1 and V is TRBV6-5, with 8 bases that match TRBD2. CDR3 nucleotide sequence: TGTGCCAGCAGTTACTCGACTAGCGTGAGGGCAATGTCAGAGCAGTTCTTC. Amino acid sequence: CASSYSTSVRAMSEQFF.